These T cell receptor beta chains were read from a single sample in a study. Each CDR3 protein gets one entry after TCRdb re-called the 5' RACE reads with MiXCR. This table has some 44,000 distinct CDR3 sequences, approximately 31% appearing once. Sample: tumor-infiltrating memory CD4+ T cells sorted from the breast tumor. These receptor sequences come from a female donor with breast cancer. Each CDR3 is given with its conserved first and last residue. The D gene is left open where the match is weak. Size is stated for part of the rows, as once, few or many counts, or as a class when the clone is expanded.

v_gene	j_gene	abundance	len	d_gene	CDR3nt	CDR3aa
TRBV4-1	TRBJ1-2	few	16	NA	TGCGCCAGCAGCCAAGAAGGCCCACGAGCTAACTATGGCTACACCTTC	CASSQEGPRANYGYTF
TRBV7-2	TRBJ2-1	few	12	NA	TGTGCCAGCAGCCCTCACAGGAATGAGCAGTCCTTC	CASSPHRNEQSF
TRBV9	TRBJ1-1	NA	14	NA	TGTGCCAGCAGCCCAAACTTGGACAGAACTGAAGCTTTCTTT	CASSPNLDRTEAFF
TRBV6-1	TRBJ1-5	NA	13	TRBD1	TGTGCCCTTTCGACAGGGGGCGGGCAGCCCCAGCATTTT	CALSTGGGQPQHF
TRBV28	TRBJ2-4	NA	15	NA	TGTGCCAGCAGTTCAAGCCGGGACACAAAAAACATTCAGTACTTC	CASSSSRDTKNIQYF
TRBV4-3	TRBJ2-3	few	16	NA	TGCGCCAGCAGCCAAGTTCTCGGGGCATTCACAGATACGCAGTATTTT	CASSQVLGAFTDTQYF
TRBV29-1	TRBJ2-6	many	19	NA	TGCAGCGTTGAAGATTGGCGTATGGACATGGCCTCTGGGGCCAACGTCCTGACTTTC	CSVEDWRMDMASGANVLTF
TRBV12-3/TRBV12-4	TRBJ2-1	NA	18	TRBD2	TGTGCCAGCAGTTTGGGGGCGGTAGCGGGGCCCTCTGCAGATGAGCAGTTCTTC	CASSLGAVAGPSADEQFF
TRBV18	TRBJ2-7	NA	15	NA	TGTGCCAGCTCACCGCGTCAGACAGAGGGGAGCGAGCAGTACTTC	CASSPRQTEGSEQYF
TRBV5-1	TRBJ2-7	many	15	TRBD1	TGCGCCAGCAGCTTACGACAGGGGGGTACCGGCGAGCAGTACTTC	CASSLRQGGTGEQYF
TRBV5-1	TRBJ2-5	many	17	TRBD1	TGCGCCAGCAGCTTGTATTCCGGGACAGGGATCCAAGAGACCCAGTACTTC	CASSLYSGTGIQETQYF
TRBV5-1	TRBJ2-2	few	15	TRBD1	TGCGCCAGCAGCTTCTCCGGACAGGGCATCGGGGAGCTGTTTTTT	CASSFSGQGIGELFF
TRBV28	TRBJ1-5	NA	15	TRBD1	TGTGCCAGCAGTCCTTACAGGGGTAGGATACAGCCCCAGCATTTT	CASSPYRGRIQPQHF
TRBV7-9	TRBJ2-2	NA	14	NA	TGTGCCAGCAGCCAACAAATTAACACCGGGGAGCTGTTTTTT	CASSQQINTGELFF
TRBV7-3	TRBJ2-7	many	15	NA	TGTGCCAGCAGCTTAGGGGCGGACCGCTCCTACGAGCAGTACTTC	CASSLGADRSYEQYF
TRBV20-1	TRBJ2-7	NA	16	TRBD2	TGCAGTGCCCAAGGACTAGCGGGAAGTCGGTCCAACGAGCAGTACTTC	CSAQGLAGSRSNEQYF
TRBV4-2	TRBJ2-3	many	15	TRBD2	TGTGCCAGCAGCCCCAGCGGGAGCGGGTCAGATACGCAGTATTTT	CASSPSGSGSDTQYF
TRBV5-1	TRBJ2-5	NA	16	NA	TGCGCCAGCAGCTTGGTTCCCCTTAGCCCTCAAGAGACCCAGTACTTC	CASSLVPLSPQETQYF
TRBV10-1	TRBJ2-7	NA	13	NA	TGCGCCAGCAGTCAGGTTTCCTCCTACGAGCAGTACTTC	CASSQVSSYEQYF
TRBV5-1	TRBJ2-3	NA	14	NA	TGCGCCAGCTTTCCGCAGGGGAACACAGATACGCAGTATTTT	CASFPQGNTDTQYF
TRBV12-3/TRBV12-4	TRBJ2-3	few	13	NA	TGTGCCGTGTCAGAGGGCCCCACAGATACGCAGTATTTT	CAVSEGPTDTQYF
TRBV29-1	TRBJ2-7	many	13	NA	TGCAGCGTTGCACTTCAGGGGACCTACGAGCAGTACTTC	CSVALQGTYEQYF
TRBV25-1	TRBJ1-4	NA	12	NA	TGTGCCAGCAGCAGGGTGGGTGAAAAACTGTTTTTT	CASSRVGEKLFF
TRBV20-1	TRBJ1-4	many	13	NA	TGCAGTGCTAGAGAAGGAGGGCGTGAAAAACTGTTTTTT	CSAREGGREKLFF
TRBV7-3	TRBJ2-3	NA	14	NA	TGTGCCAGCGGACCTGGATGGAATTCGGATACGCAGTATTTT	CASGPGWNSDTQYF
TRBV5-1	TRBJ2-2	NA	16	NA	TGCGCCAGCAGCTTGGGCCGGGGGGCGAATCCCGGGGAGCTGTTTTTC	CASSLGRGANPGELFF
TRBV4-1	TRBJ2-5	few	13	NA	TGCGCCAGCAGCCATCAACAGCAAGAGACCCAGTACTTC	CASSHQQQETQYF
TRBV24-1	TRBJ1-2	many	13	NA	TGTGCCACCAGTGAAGGCCTGATCTCTGGCTACACCTTC	CATSEGLISGYTF
TRBV12-3/TRBV12-4	TRBJ1-2	few	11	NA	TGTGCCAGCAGTCGGGGCGGTGGCTACACCTTC	CASSRGGGYTF
TRBV9	TRBJ2-5	few	15	TRBD2	TGTGCCAGCACGGCGACTAGCGGCCACCAAGAGACCCAGTACTTC	CASTATSGHQETQYF
TRBV4-2	TRBJ2-3	NA	16	NA	TGCGCCAGCCAAGATCGGTTAGCTAGTGTGACAGATACGCAGTATTTT	CASQDRLASVTDTQYF